This is a list of T cell receptor beta chains from one sample in a study of T-cell reconstitution after alpha-beta-depleted transplantation in children. TCRdb called the PCR reads again in MiXCR, with one record for every CDR3 protein. This table has over 100,000 distinct CDR3 sequences, 5% to 6% appearing once. The source material was PBMCs, mostly from graft donor cells, sampled 60 days after TCRalphabeta/CD19-depleted stem cell transplant. The receptors come from a female patient between 2 and 10 years old who had a stem cell transplant for Fanconi anemia, so the T cells may come from the graft donor. Each CDR3 is given without its conserved first and last residue.

TRBV28,TRBJ2-1,ASSLVVGSGYNEQF
TRBV28,TRBJ1-1,ASSLTGDRAF
TRBV12-3/TRBV12-4,TRBJ2-2,ASSLLGAVTGELF
TRBV28,TRBJ2-7,ASSITQGFYEQY
TRBV27,TRBJ1-6,ASSFTGTGVLAPLH
TRBV3-1,TRBJ1-1,ASSQAGGGTEAF
TRBV7-6,TRBJ2-5,ASSSQETQY
TRBV9,TRBJ2-1,ASSVWLDSYNEQF
TRBV4-2,TRBJ2-2,ASSQFPTSGDPRTGELF
TRBV5-1,TRBJ2-1,ASSLYWSYREPHNNEQF
TRBV5-1,TRBJ1-2,ASSLARGQANYGYT